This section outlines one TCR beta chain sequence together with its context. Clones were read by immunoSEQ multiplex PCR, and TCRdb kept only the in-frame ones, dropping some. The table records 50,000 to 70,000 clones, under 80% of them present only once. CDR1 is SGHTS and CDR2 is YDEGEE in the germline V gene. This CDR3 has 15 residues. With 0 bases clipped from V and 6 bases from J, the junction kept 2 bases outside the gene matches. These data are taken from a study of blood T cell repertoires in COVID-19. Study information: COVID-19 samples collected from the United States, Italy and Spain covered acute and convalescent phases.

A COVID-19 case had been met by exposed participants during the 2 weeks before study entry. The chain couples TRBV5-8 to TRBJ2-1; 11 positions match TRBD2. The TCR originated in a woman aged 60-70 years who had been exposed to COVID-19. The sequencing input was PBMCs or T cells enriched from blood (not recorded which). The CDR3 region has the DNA TGTGCCAGCAGCTTGGGACTAGCGGGAAGCAATGAGCAGTTCTTC. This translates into CASSLGLAGSNEQFF.